The clone carrying this T cell receptor beta chain was seen just once. The antigen remains unidentified. CDR1 and CDR2 (germline): SGDLS, YYNGEE. The CDR3 is made up of 13 amino acids. Trimming took off 0 bases at V and 8 bases at J, with 11 bases between the two ends. The source of the sample is a study of a mutant IDH1 vaccine in newly diagnosed glioma. Study background: Eight vaccinations went to patients in weeks 1, 3, 5, 7, 11, 15, 19, 23. Former treatment meant radiotherapy, temozolomide, or both; the majority had gotten both.

Time point noted: week 23, last vaccination. Each dose delivered 300 ug of mutant IDH1 20-mer peptide subcutaneously with imiquimod. The method was immunoSEQ multiplex PCR; TCRdb's version includes in-frame clones alone and lacks a portion of them. This table has tens of thousands of clones, about 80% appearing once. The J gene is TRBJ1-2, the V gene TRBV9; maybe TRBD1 (5 bases). The receptor was isolated from a man aged 18 to 30 with glioma. Specimen: PBMCs, collected from a glioma patient whose treatment included an IDH1 peptide vaccine. The CDR3 DNA follows: TGTGCCAGCAGCGTAGTCCCGGGGGAAGGCTACACCTTC. Translating gives CASSVVPGEGYTF.